The clone carrying this T cell receptor (beta chain) was observed a single time. All of the isolated RNA was reverse transcribed, so expressed TCRB transcripts were sequenced. Repertoires were generated with immunoSEQ multiplex PCR, while TCRdb's copy carries only in-frame clones and drops some. In the table there are 350,000 to 400,000 clones, around 16% of which are singletons. All sorted populations exceeded 95% purity. This sample is part of a study of beta chain features in type 1 diabetes. Across the study: Examination of sorted cells across all samples involved about 100,000,000 cells.

The trim removed 0 bases at V and 8 bases at J, leaving 6 bases unmatched. CDR3 length equals 14 residues. CDR1 and CDR2 from the germline V gene are GTSNPN and SVGIG (reference sequence). Sequencing was performed on naive CD4+ T cells from blood. The chain is built from TRBV30 and TRBJ1-4, with 7 bases identical to TRBD1. This receptor was taken from a woman younger than 35 in good health. The CDR3 reads CAWSVQGFKEKLFF. The CDR3 DNA is TGTGCCTGGAGTGTACAGGGGTTTAAGGAAAAACTGTTTTTT.